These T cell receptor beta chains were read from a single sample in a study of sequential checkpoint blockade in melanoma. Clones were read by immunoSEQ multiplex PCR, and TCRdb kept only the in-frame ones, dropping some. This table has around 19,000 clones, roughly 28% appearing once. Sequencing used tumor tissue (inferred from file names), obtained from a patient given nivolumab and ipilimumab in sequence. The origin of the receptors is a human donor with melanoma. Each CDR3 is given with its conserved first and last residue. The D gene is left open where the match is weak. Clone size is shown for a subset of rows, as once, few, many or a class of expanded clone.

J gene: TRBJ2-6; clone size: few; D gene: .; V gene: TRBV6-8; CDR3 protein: CASSHKRGTGANVLTF; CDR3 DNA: TGTGCCAGCAGTCACAAAAGGGGAACTGGGGCCAACGTCCTGACTTTC
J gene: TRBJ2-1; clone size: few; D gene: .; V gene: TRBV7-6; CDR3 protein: CASSPFEASGNEQFF; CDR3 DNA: TGTGCCAGCAGCCCCTTCGAAGCGTCTGGGAATGAGCAGTTCTTC
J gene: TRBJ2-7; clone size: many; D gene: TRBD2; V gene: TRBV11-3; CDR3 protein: CASSTSSGTNYEQYF; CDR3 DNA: TGTGCCAGCAGCACATCTAGCGGGACAAACTACGAGCAGTACTTC
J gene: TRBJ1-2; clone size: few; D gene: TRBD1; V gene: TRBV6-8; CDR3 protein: CASSYLPGRGRDYGYTF; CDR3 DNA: TGTGCCAGCAGTTACCTCCCAGGGAGGGGGCGAGACTATGGCTACACCTTC
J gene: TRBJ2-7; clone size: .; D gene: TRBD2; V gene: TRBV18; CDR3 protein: CASSPGTTEQYF; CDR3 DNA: TGTGCCAGCTCACCAGGGACTACAGAGCAGTACTTC
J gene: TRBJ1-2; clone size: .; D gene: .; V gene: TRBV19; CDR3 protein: CASSTRQPGQSFYGYTF; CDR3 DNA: TGTGCCAGTAGTACTCGACAGCCGGGACAATCTTTCTATGGCTACACCTTC
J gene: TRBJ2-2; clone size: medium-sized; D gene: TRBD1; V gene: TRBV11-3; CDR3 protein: CASSFWTGGTGELFF; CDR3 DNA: TGTGCCAGCAGCTTTTGGACAGGGGGCACCGGGGAGCTGTTTTTT
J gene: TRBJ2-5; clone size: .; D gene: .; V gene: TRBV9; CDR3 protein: CASSVGGETQYF; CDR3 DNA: TGTGCCAGCAGCGTAGGGGGAGAGACCCAGTACTTC
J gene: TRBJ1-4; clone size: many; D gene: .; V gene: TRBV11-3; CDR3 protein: CASSFDSGDNEKLFF; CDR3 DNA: TGTGCCAGCAGCTTTGACTCAGGGGATAATGAAAAACTGTTTTTT
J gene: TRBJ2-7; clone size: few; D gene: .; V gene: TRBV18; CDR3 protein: CASSPPFRSGLNYEQYF; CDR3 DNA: TGTGCCAGCTCACCACCCTTTCGGAGCGGACTGAACTACGAGCAGTACTTC
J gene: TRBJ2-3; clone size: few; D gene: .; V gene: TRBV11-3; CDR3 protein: CASSPPANPDTQYF; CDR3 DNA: TGTGCCAGCAGCCCCCCCGCGAACCCAGATACGCAGTATTTT
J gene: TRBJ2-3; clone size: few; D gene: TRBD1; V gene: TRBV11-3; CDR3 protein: CASSLSGGRITDTQYF; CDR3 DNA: TGTGCCAGCAGCCTATCAGGGGGACGGATCACAGATACGCAGTATTTT
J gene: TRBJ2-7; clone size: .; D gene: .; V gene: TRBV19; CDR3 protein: CASSTRQADEQYF; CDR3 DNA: TGTGCCAGTAGTACCCGACAGGCCGACGAGCAGTACTTC
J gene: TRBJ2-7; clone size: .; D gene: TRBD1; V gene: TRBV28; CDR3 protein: CASSSPRQGLSYEQYF; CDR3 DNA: TGTGCCAGCAGTTCCCCAAGACAGGGGCTCTCCTACGAGCAGTACTTC
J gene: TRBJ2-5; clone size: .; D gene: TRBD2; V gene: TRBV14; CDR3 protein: CASSARLAGVTQETQYF; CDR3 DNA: TGTGCCAGCAGCGCCCGACTAGCGGGGGTGACCCAAGAGACCCAGTACTTC
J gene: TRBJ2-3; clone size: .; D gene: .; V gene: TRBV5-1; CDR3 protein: CASSPREVGTDTQYF; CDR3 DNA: TGCGCCAGCAGCCCTAGGGAGGTAGGCACAGATACGCAGTATTTT
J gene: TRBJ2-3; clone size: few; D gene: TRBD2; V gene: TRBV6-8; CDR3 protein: CATRGRADTDTQYF; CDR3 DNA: TGTGCCACTCGCGGGAGGGCCGATACAGATACGCAGTATTTT
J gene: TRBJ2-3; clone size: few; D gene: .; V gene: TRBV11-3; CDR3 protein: CASSLVSQFTDTQYF; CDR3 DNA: TGTGCCAGCAGCTTAGTTTCTCAGTTCACAGATACGCAGTATTTT
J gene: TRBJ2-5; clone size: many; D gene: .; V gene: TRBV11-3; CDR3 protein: CASSARGPIQETQYF; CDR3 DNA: TGTGCCAGCAGCGCTAGAGGGCCCATACAAGAGACCCAGTACTTC
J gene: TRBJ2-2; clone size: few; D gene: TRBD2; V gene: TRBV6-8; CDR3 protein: CASSYSVAGGWSGELFF; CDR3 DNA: TGTGCCAGCAGTTATTCAGTAGCGGGAGGCTGGTCCGGGGAGCTGTTTTTT
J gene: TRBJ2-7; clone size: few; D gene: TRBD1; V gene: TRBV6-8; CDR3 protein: CASQDRVGYEQYF; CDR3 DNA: TGTGCCAGTCAGGACAGGGTTGGTTACGAGCAGTACTTC
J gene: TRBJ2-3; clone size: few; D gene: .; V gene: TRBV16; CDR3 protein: CASSQSRDTQYF; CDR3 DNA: TGTGCCAGCAGCCAATCTCGGGATACGCAGTATTTT
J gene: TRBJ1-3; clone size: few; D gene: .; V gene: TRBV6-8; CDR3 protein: CASSYPNDRYSGNTIYF; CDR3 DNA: TGTGCCAGCAGTTACCCAAACGACAGATACTCTGGAAACACCATATATTTT
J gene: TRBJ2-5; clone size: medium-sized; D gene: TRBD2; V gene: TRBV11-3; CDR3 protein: CASSQLLVLAGAETQYF; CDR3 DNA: TGTGCCAGCAGCCAATTATTAGTACTAGCGGGGGCAGAGACCCAGTACTTC
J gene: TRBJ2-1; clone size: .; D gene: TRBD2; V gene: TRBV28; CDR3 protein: CASSLFSGSTDEQFF; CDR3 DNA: TGTGCCAGCAGCCTATTTAGCGGGAGTACGGATGAGCAGTTCTTC
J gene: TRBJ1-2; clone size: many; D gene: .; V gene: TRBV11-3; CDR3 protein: CASSLVQEVYGYTF; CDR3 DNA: TGTGCCAGCAGCTTGGTGCAAGAAGTTTATGGCTACACCTTC
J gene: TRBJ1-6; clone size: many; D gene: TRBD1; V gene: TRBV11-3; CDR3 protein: CASSFGTGNSPLHF; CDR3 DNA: TGTGCCAGCAGCTTCGGGACAGGGAATTCACCCCTCCACTTT
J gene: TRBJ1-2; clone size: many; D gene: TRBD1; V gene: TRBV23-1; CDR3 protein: CASSQDTGDLNGYTF; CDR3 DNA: TGCGCCAGCAGCCAAGATACAGGGGATCTTAATGGCTACACCTTC
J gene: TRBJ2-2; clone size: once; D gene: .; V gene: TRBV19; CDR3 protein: CASRTNTGELFF; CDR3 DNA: TGTGCCAGTAGGACGAACACCGGGGAGCTGTTTTTT
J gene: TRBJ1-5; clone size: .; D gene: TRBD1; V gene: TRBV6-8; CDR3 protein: CASSKQGQGNQPQHF; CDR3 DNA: TGTGCCAGCAGTAAACAGGGGCAGGGCAATCAGCCCCAGCATTTT
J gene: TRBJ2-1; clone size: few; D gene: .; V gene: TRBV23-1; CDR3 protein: CASSQPTGYNEQFF; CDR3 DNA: TGCGCCAGCAGCCAACCGACAGGATACAATGAGCAGTTCTTC
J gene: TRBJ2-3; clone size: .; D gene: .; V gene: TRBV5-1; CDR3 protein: CASSLGNGPDTQYF; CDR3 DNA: TGCGCCAGCAGCTTGGGGAACGGCCCAGATACGCAGTATTTT
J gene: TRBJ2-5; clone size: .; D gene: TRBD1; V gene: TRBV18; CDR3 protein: CASSFGQGQETQYF; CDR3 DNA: TGTGCCAGCTCATTCGGACAGGGCCAAGAGACCCAGTACTTC
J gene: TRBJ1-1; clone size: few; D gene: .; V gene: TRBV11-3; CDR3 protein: CASSFYWGNTEAFF; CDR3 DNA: TGTGCCAGCAGCTTCTATTGGGGTAACACTGAAGCTTTCTTT
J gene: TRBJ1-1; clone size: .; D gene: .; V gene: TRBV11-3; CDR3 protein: CASRPPTQMNTEAFF; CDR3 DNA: TGTGCCAGCAGGCCTCCGACTCAGATGAACACTGAAGCTTTCTTT
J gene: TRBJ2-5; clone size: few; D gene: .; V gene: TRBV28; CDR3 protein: CASSPPGTETQYF; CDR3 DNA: TGTGCCAGCAGTCCCCCAGGGACGGAGACCCAGTACTTC
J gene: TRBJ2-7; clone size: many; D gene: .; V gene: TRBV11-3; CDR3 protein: CASSPSTGMGPYEQYF; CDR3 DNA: TGTGCCAGCAGCCCGAGTACGGGGATGGGACCCTACGAGCAGTACTTC
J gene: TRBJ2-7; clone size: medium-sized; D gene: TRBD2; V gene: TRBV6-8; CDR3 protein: CASSGLAGEAYEQYF; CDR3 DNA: TGTGCCAGCAGTGGACTAGCGGGTGAGGCCTACGAGCAGTACTTC
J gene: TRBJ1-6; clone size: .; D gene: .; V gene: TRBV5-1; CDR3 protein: CASSLDHSSSYNSPLHF; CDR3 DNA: TGCGCCAGCAGCTTGGATCACAGTAGCTCCTATAATTCACCCCTCCACTTT
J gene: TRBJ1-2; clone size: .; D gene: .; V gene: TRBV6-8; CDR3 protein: CATLSPSLRYTF; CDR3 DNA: TGTGCCACCCTATCTCCCTCCCTGAGGTACACCTTC
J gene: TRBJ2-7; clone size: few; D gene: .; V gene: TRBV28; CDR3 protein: CASSSPEARTYYEQYF; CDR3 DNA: TGTGCCAGCAGTTCCCCCGAGGCGCGGACTTACTACGAGCAGTACTTC
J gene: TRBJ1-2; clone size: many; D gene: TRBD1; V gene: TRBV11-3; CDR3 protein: CASSIPGQWEGYTF; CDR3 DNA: TGTGCCAGCAGCATCCCGGGACAGTGGGAAGGCTACACCTTC
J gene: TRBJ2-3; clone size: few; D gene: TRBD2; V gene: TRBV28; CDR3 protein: CASSLAGGWTDTQYF; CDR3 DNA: TGTGCCAGCAGTTTAGCGGGAGGGTGGACAGATACGCAGTATTTT
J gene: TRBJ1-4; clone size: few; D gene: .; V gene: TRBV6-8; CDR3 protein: CAIRGVSNEKLFF; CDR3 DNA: TGTGCCATCAGAGGGGTATCTAATGAAAAACTGTTTTTT
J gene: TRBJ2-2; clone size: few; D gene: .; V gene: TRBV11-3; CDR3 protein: CASSLALTGQNTGELFF; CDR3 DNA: TGTGCCAGCAGCTTGGCCCTAACCGGGCAGAACACCGGGGAGCTGTTTTTT